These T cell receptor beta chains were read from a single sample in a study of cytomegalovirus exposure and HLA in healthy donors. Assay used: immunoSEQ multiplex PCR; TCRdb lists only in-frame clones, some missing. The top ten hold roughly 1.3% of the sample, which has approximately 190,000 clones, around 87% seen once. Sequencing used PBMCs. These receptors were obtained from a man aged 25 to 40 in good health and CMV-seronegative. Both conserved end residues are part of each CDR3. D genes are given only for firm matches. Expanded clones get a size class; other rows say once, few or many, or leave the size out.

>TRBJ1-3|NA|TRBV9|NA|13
TGTGCCAGCAGCGCCCTATCTGGAAACACCATATATTTT
CASSALSGNTIYF
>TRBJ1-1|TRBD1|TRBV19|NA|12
TGTGCCAGTGCACAGGGGTACACTGAAGCTTTCTTT
CASAQGYTEAFF
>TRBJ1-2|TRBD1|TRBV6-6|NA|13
TGTGCCAGCAGTTCCCAGACAGGGTATGGCTACACCTTC
CASSSQTGYGYTF
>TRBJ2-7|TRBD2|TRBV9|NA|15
TGTGCCAGCAGCGCCGGGACTAGCGGTCCCTACGAGCAGTACTTC
CASSAGTSGPYEQYF
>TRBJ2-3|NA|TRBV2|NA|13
TGTGCCAGCAATCCAATAGTGACAGATACGCAGTATTTT
CASNPIVTDTQYF
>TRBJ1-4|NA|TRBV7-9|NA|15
TGTGCCAGCAGCTTATGGAGTCAGGGTAATGAAAAACTGTTTTTT
CASSLWSQGNEKLFF
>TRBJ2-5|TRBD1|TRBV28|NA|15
TGTGCCAGCAGTTTACCAGGGGGCCCTGAAGAGACCCAGTACTTC
CASSLPGGPEETQYF
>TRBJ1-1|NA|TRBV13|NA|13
TGTGCCAGCAGCTTGAGGGTTGGGACTGAAGCTTTCTTT
CASSLRVGTEAFF
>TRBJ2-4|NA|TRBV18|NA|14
TGTGCCAGCTCACCACCGGCAAGTGAAATCATTCAGTACTTC
CASSPPASEIIQYF
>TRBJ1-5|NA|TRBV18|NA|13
TGTGCCAGCTCCCGATCGGGGGACCAGCCCCAGCATTTT
CASSRSGDQPQHF
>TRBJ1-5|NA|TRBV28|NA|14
TGTGCCAGCAGGGTCGGCATGGGGCGGCAGCCCCAGCATTTT
CASRVGMGRQPQHF
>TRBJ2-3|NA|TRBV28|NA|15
TGTGCCAGCAGTTTAGTGGGAGAGGGCACAGATACGCAGTATTTT
CASSLVGEGTDTQYF
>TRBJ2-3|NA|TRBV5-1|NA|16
TGCGCCAGCAGCGGTGCTGGCGGCCAAAGTGTAGGTACGCAGTATTTT
CASSGAGGQSVGTQYF
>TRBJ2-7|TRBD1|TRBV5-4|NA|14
TGTGCCAGCAGGTTACAGGGGGATGGGTACGAGCAGTACTTC
CASRLQGDGYEQYF
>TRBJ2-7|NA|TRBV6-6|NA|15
TGTGCCAGCAGTTTCCGGGACACTGCCTCCTACGAGCAGTACTTC
CASSFRDTASYEQYF
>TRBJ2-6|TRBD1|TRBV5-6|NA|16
TGTGCCAGCAGCTTATTTACAGGGGCTGGGGCCAACGTCCTGACTTTC
CASSLFTGAGANVLTF
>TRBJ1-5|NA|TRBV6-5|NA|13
TGTGCCACCCAGAGGGATGGCAATCAGCCCCAGCATTTT
CATQRDGNQPQHF
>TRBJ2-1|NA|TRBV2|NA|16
TGTGCCAGCAGTGGTGCGGGGGCGAAGGGCTACAATGAGCAGTTCTTC
CASSGAGAKGYNEQFF
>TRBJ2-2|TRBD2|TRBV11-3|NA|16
TGTGCCAGCAGCTCCCGACTAGCGGGGTACACCGGGGAGCTGTTTTTT
CASSSRLAGYTGELFF
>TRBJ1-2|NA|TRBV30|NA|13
TGTGCCTGGACTACCGGGACTGTCTATGGCTACACCTTC
CAWTTGTVYGYTF
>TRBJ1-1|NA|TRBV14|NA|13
TGTGCCAGCGTGCCAGGGGCAGGGACTGAAGCTTTCTTT
CASVPGAGTEAFF
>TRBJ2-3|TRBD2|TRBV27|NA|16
TGTGCCAGCAGGATGGGAGCGGGAGCAAGCACAGATACGCAGTATTTT
CASRMGAGASTDTQYF
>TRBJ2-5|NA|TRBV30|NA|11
TGTGCCTGGGGGAGGTCGGGGACCCAGTACTTC
CAWGRSGTQYF
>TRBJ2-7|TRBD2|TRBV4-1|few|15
TGCGCCAGCAGCCTGGGACTAGCGGGGCAGAACGAGCAGTACTTC
CASSLGLAGQNEQYF
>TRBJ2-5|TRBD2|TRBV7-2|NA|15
TGTGCCAGCAGCCCCCGGATAGCGGGGGTGGAGACCCAGTACTTC
CASSPRIAGVETQYF